Following are 11 T cell receptor beta chains from one sample sequenced in a study of cytomegalovirus exposure and HLA in healthy donors (dated by TCRdb to between 2016 and 2019). The method behind the library was the immunoSEQ multiplex PCR assay. Not all clones reach the TCRdb copy of this immuneACCESS table, which keeps in-frame sequences only. Checked studies attribute under half of the gap to unresolved V genes and leave the rest unexplained. This sample lists roughly 50,000 clones; 90% were detected once. The ten largest make up 1.1% of the sample. The sequenced material came from PBMCs. The source is a man aged 18 to 35 in good health and CMV-seronegative.

The chain has TRBV11-1 and TRBJ2-5; D may be TRBD2 (6 bases). The germline gives CDR1 SGHAT, CDR2 FQDESV (reference sequence). V lost 3 bases, J lost 5 bases, and 16 bases lay in between. The CDR3 has 15 residues. The CDR3 sequence: CASSFRVAGQETQYF. The DNA of the CDR3 is TGTGCCAGCAGCTTTAGGGTTGCGGGGCAGGAGACCCAGTACTTC.

The gene calls are TRBV7-2 and TRBJ2-5; 7 nucleotides align to TRBD1. The CDR3 runs 15 residues. The trim removed 2 bases at V and 5 bases at J, leaving 8 bases unmatched. Germline loops: CDR1 SGHTA, CDR2 FQGNSA. CDR3 sequence (DNA): TGTGCCAGCAGCTTAATTACTGGACAGGTGGAGACCCAGTACTTC. It specifies CASSLITGQVETQYF.

This clone has just a few counts. The rearrangement links TRBV28 to TRBJ1-1; D remains ambiguous. V shed 1 base and J shed 0 bases, with 9 bases lying between them. Germline V gene sequence: CDR1 MDHEN, CDR2 SYDVKM. The length of the CDR3 is 15 residues. This chain's CDR3 is CASSLSQDLNTEAFF. The CDR3 nucleotides are TGTGCCAGCAGTTTATCCCAGGATCTGAACACTGAAGCTTTCTTT.

DNA of the CDR3: TGTGCCAGCGGGTGGCGGGAGGGCCATGAGCAGTTCTTC. This encodes CASGWREGHEQFF. The J gene is TRBJ2-1, the V gene TRBV21-1; the table's D call, TRBD2, was not checked against the DNA. TRBV21-1 is an annotated pseudogene. CDR3 size: 13 residues.

The V call is TRBV5-1, the J call TRBJ2-7; maybe TRBD2 (6 bases). The CDR3 runs to 13 residues. Germline-derived CDR1 and CDR2 are SGHRS and YFSETQ. Deletions cut 4 bases from V and 6 bases from J, with 14 bases between. CDR3: CASSPPGGSEQYF. In DNA form, the CDR3 reads TGCGCCAGCAGCCCTCCTGGGGGGAGCGAGCAGTACTTC.

The chain couples TRBV6-1 to TRBJ2-7; 8 nucleotides align to TRBD2. The V and J ends lost 7 bases and 4 bases, in that order; junction bases with no gene match: 3. The germline CDR1 and CDR2 sequences are MNHNS and SASEGT. This CDR3 contains 12 residues. The CDR3 region has the DNA TGTGCCAGCATCGGACTAGCTTACGAGCAGTACTTC. Translated: CASIGLAYEQYF.

The rearrangement links TRBV2 to TRBJ2-3, with 10 bases that match TRBD2. The CDR3 spans 16 residues. The ends lost 4 bases at V and 0 bases at J; junction bases unmatched: 4. The germline V gene has CDR1 SNHLY and CDR2 FYNNEI. CDR3 coding DNA: TGTGCCAGCAGTGTGAAGCGGGAGGGAAGCACAGATACGCAGTATTTT. This sequence encodes CASSVKREGSTDTQYF.

This chain connects TRBV6-5 to TRBJ2-1; the match to TRBD2 covers 9 bases. V was clipped by 7 bases and J by 6 bases; unmatched bases: 7. CDR1 is MNHEY, CDR2 SVGAGI, per germline. CDR3 length equals 14 residues. The CDR3 nucleotides are TGTGCCAGCATTGGGCGGGAGGGAGGCAATGAGCAGTTCTTC. It codes for CASIGREGGNEQFF.

Notes on this clone: Sequence at one end of the junction differs from germline and may be a read error. The V and J genes are TRBV5-1 and TRBJ1-1, with D perhaps matching TRBD1 (5 bases). The CDR3 loop spans 12 amino acids. Germline CDR1 and CDR2: SGHRS and YFSETQ. DNA of the CDR3: TGCGCCAGCCGTTCAGGGAACCCTGAAGCTTTCTTT. Its protein product is CASRSGNPEAFF. Full variable domain (rest looked up from reference TRBV5-1 and TRBJ1-1): KAGVTQTPRYLIKTRGQQVTLSCSPISGHRSVSWYQQTPGQGLQFLFEYFSETQRNKGNFPGRFSGRQFSNSRSEMNVSTLELGDSALYLCASRSGNPEAFFGQGTRLTVV.

The V call is TRBV5-6, the J call TRBJ2-1; 7 bases align to TRBD1. Per the germline V gene, CDR1 is SGHDT and CDR2 is YYEEEE. V was pared by 4 bases and J by 8 bases, with 3 bases of the junction left unmatched. The CDR3 runs to 12 residues. The CDR3 sequence is CASSPQGDEQFF. CDR3 sequence (DNA): TGTGCCAGCAGCCCCCAGGGGGATGAGCAGTTCTTC.

The CDR3 DNA reads as TGCGCCAGCAGACTCGACAGGGGAATTTCGGGCTATGGCTACACCTTC. Protein product: CASRLDRGISGYGYTF. This chain connects TRBV4-3 to TRBJ1-2; TRBD1 agrees at 8 bases. Germline CDR1 LGHNA, CDR2 YSLEER. V was pared by 6 bases and J by 4 bases, with 13 bases of the junction left unmatched. This CDR3 has 16 residues.